Listed below are T cell receptor beta chains from one sample, sequenced in a study of blood T cells in healthy people across ages. In TCRdb, the 5' RACE reads were re-called with MiXCR into one record per CDR3 protein. The repertoire holds 780,000 or so distinct CDR3 sequences, with about 25% as singletons. This sample also belongs to another study, concerning T cells of mothers and their children.

The sample comprised blood. The source is a boy younger than 18 in good health. CDR3s include the opening cysteine and the closing phenylalanine or tryptophan. D genes are given only for firm matches. Not all rows give a size; the values are once, few, many and, for expanded clones, a class.

TRBV29-1,NA,TRBD1,TRBJ2-7,CSALPGGSGYEQYF,TGCAGCGCACTCCCAGGGGGCTCGGGGTACGAGCAGTACTTC
TRBV4-3,few,TRBD2,TRBJ2-1,CASSQGGAGVFITNEQFF,TGCGCCAGCAGCCAAGGGGGAGCGGGAGTCTTCATTACTAATGAGCAGTTCTTC
TRBV12-3/TRBV12-4,few,NA,TRBJ2-2,CASSPGSLNTGELFF,TGTGCCAGCAGTCCCGGGTCCCTGAACACCGGGGAGCTGTTTTTT
TRBV24-1,few,NA,TRBJ2-3,CATSGLGTDTQYF,TGTGCCACCAGTGGTTTGGGTACAGATACGCAGTATTTT
TRBV12-3/TRBV12-4,few,NA,TRBJ1-1,CASSLVPAGEAFF,TGTGCCAGCAGTTTGGTTCCCGCAGGAGAAGCTTTCTTT
TRBV20-1,NA,NA,TRBJ2-7,CSARGDTYEQYF,TGCAGTGCTAGAGGGGACACCTACGAGCAGTACTTC
TRBV7-2,few,NA,TRBJ2-1,CASSLAPGVVTEQFF,TGTGCCAGCAGCTTAGCCCCCGGGGTCGTAACTGAGCAGTTCTTC
TRBV20-1,once,TRBD1,TRBJ1-5,CSTRTGGVQPQHF,TGCAGTACCAGGACAGGGGGCGTGCAGCCCCAGCATTTT
TRBV13,many,TRBD1,TRBJ1-2,CASSQPTGWNYGYTF,TGTGCCAGCAGCCAACCGACAGGGTGGAACTATGGCTACACCTTC
TRBV2,NA,NA,TRBJ2-2,CASTRGMGSTGELFF,TGTGCCAGCACCCGAGGGATGGGTTCTACCGGGGAGCTGTTTTTT
TRBV12-3/TRBV12-4,few,TRBD2,TRBJ2-7,CASAGTSGTYEQYF,TGTGCCAGCGCAGGGACTAGCGGAACCTACGAGCAGTACTTC
TRBV20-1,NA,TRBD2,TRBJ2-7,CSAKGLAGVRYEQYF,TGCAGTGCAAAGGGACTAGCGGGAGTACGCTACGAGCAGTACTTC
TRBV29-1,few,TRBD1,TRBJ1-1,CSVEEETGRAFF,TGCAGCGTTGAAGAGGAGACAGGGCGAGCTTTCTTT
TRBV6-4,NA,TRBD1,TRBJ2-5,CASSDTSGGQETQYF,TGCGCCAGCAGTGACACTTCAGGGGGACAAGAGACCCAGTACTTC
TRBV4-1,few,NA,TRBJ1-3,CASSRGNTIYF,TGCGCCAGCAGCCGGGGAAACACCATATATTTT
TRBV27,NA,NA,TRBJ2-7,CASSLSSDRMASEQYF,TGTGCCAGCAGTTTATCCTCTGACCGCATGGCTAGCGAGCAGTACTTC
TRBV28,NA,TRBD1,TRBJ2-7,CASRITGQGYEQYF,TGTGCCAGCAGGATCACGGGACAGGGGTACGAGCAGTACTTC
TRBV28,few,NA,TRBJ1-4,CASSDSVRVFF,TGTGCCAGCAGTGATTCCGTCAGAGTGTTTTTT
TRBV5-1,few,NA,TRBJ2-1,CASSLSGFNTYNEQFF,TGCGCCAGCAGCCTCTCCGGGTTTAACACCTACAATGAGCAGTTCTTC
TRBV6-2/TRBV6-3,few,TRBD1,TRBJ2-5,CASSLTGGWGRETQYF,TGTGCCAGCAGTCTGACAGGGGGCTGGGGGCGAGAGACCCAGTACTTC
TRBV5-1,few,NA,TRBJ1-4,CASSPQTGSPNEKLFF,TGCGCCAGCAGCCCGCAAACAGGGAGCCCTAATGAAAAACTGTTTTTT
TRBV9,NA,TRBD2,TRBJ2-5,CASSVGPSGGGIETQYF,TGTGCCAGCAGCGTAGGCCCTAGCGGGGGGGGTATCGAGACCCAGTACTTC
TRBV6-1,NA,NA,TRBJ2-7,CASSDTSFEQYF,TGTGCCAGCAGCGACACTTCTTTCGAGCAGTACTTC
TRBV6-2/TRBV6-3,many,NA,TRBJ2-1,CASSLQGTEQFF,TGTGCCAGCAGTCTCCAGGGAACCGAGCAGTTCTTC
TRBV29-1,few,NA,TRBJ2-7,CSATGDRSYEQYF,TGCAGCGCTACGGGGGACAGATCCTACGAGCAGTACTTC
TRBV12-3/TRBV12-4,few,NA,TRBJ1-2,CASSLERVWANYGYTF,TGTGCCAGCAGTTTAGAGAGGGTTTGGGCTAACTATGGCTACACCTTC
TRBV4-1,few,NA,TRBJ2-5,CASSQDGAGAQETQYF,TGCGCCAGCAGCCAAGACGGGGCAGGGGCTCAAGAGACCCAGTACTTC
TRBV7-2,NA,TRBD1,TRBJ1-4,CASSVVQGSGEKLFF,TGTGCCAGCAGCGTAGTACAGGGGTCGGGTGAAAAACTGTTTTTT
TRBV5-1,many,TRBD1,TRBJ2-1,CASSIESGTGHYNEQFF,TGCGCCAGCAGCATAGAGTCCGGGACAGGGCATTACAATGAGCAGTTCTTC
TRBV29-1,many,TRBD1,TRBJ2-3,CSVEDALDRGRTDTQYF,TGCAGCGTTGAAGACGCCCTTGACAGGGGCAGGACAGATACGCAGTATTTT
TRBV3-1,NA,TRBD1,TRBJ1-1,CASKTGSMNTEAFF,TGTGCCAGCAAGACAGGGAGCATGAACACTGAAGCTTTCTTT
TRBV14,NA,TRBD2,TRBJ2-7,CASSLSGRGYYEQYF,TGTGCCAGCAGCCTTAGCGGGAGAGGCTATTACGAGCAGTACTTC
TRBV7-9,NA,TRBD2,TRBJ2-3,CASSSGLAGGPLSTDTQYF,TGTGCCAGCAGCTCGGGACTAGCGGGGGGACCCCTGAGCACAGATACGCAGTATTTT
TRBV5-1,many,NA,TRBJ2-2,CASKNTGELFF,TGCGCCAGTAAAAACACCGGGGAGCTGTTTTTT
TRBV7-8,NA,NA,TRBJ2-1,CASSLGSVNEQFF,TGTGCCAGCAGCTTGGGTAGTGTTAATGAGCAGTTCTTC
TRBV28,few,NA,TRBJ2-7,CASTLIPSTSYEQYF,TGTGCCAGCACCCTTATTCCGTCGACTTCCTACGAGCAGTACTTC
TRBV6-2/TRBV6-3,few,NA,TRBJ2-7,CASSLTRVYEQYF,TGTGCCAGCAGTTTGACTAGGGTCTACGAGCAGTACTTC
TRBV11-2,few,NA,TRBJ2-5,CASSLFPMETQYF,TGTGCCAGCAGCTTATTCCCCATGGAGACCCAGTACTTC
TRBV4-3,few,NA,TRBJ1-1,CASSQQGMNTEAFF,TGCGCCAGCAGCCAACAGGGTATGAACACTGAAGCTTTCTTT
TRBV7-2,NA,TRBD2,TRBJ2-5,CASSSNPRTSGKETQYF,TGTGCCAGCAGCTCGAACCCGAGGACTAGCGGGAAAGAGACCCAGTACTTC
TRBV3-1,few,TRBD1,TRBJ1-1,CASSHGQGDAFF,TGTGCCAGCAGCCACGGACAGGGGGATGCTTTCTTT
TRBV27,NA,NA,TRBJ1-2,CASSSEPDGALGGYTF,TGTGCCAGCAGTTCGGAACCTGACGGGGCGCTGGGGGGCTACACCTTC
TRBV11-2,NA,NA,TRBJ2-5,CASSYPFPQETQYF,TGTGCCAGCAGCTACCCTTTTCCCCAAGAGACCCAGTACTTC
TRBV5-1,few,NA,TRBJ2-7,CASSLDAGSSYEQYF,TGCGCCAGCAGCTTGGACGCAGGCAGCTCCTACGAGCAGTACTTC
TRBV6-2/TRBV6-3,few,TRBD1,TRBJ2-1,CASSRQGRQFF,TGTGCCAGCAGTCGACAGGGAAGGCAGTTCTTC
TRBV6-5,few,NA,TRBJ1-2,CASSYNEVGPSYGYTF,TGTGCCAGCAGTTACAATGAGGTGGGGCCGAGCTATGGCTACACCTTC
TRBV29-1,NA,TRBD1,TRBJ2-3,CSACQGRDRGSDTQYF,TGCAGCGCCTGTCAAGGCCGGGACAGGGGATCAGATACGCAGTATTTT
TRBV28,few,NA,TRBJ2-5,CASSFFRGQGEETQYF,TGTGCCAGCAGTTTCTTCCGAGGGCAGGGTGAAGAGACCCAGTACTTC
TRBV27,few,TRBD1,TRBJ2-3,CASSWNRGPDTQYF,TGTGCCAGCAGTTGGAACAGGGGGCCAGATACGCAGTATTTT
TRBV7-2,NA,TRBD2,TRBJ2-5,CASSRELGLAGGQETQYF,TGTGCCAGCAGCCGAGAACTAGGACTAGCGGGAGGTCAAGAGACCCAGTACTTC